This entry is about one T cell receptor beta chain. Its antigen is not yet known. No base quality information exists; no much larger clone differs at one position. The CDR3 runs 19 residues from the cysteine to the phenylalanine. Here the CDR3 DNA is all that survives: 57 bases in frame from base 1. Each collaborating institution followed its own protocols to collect whole blood in K2EDTA tubes. For TCRbeta analysis, collaborators shipped samples in one of three forms: frozen whole blood, isolated PBMCs, or DNA extracted from either of those sample types. The data were obtained in a study of blood T cell repertoires in COVID-19 (dated by TCRdb to the early 2020s). As for the study more broadly: Samples covering the acute and convalescent phases of COVID-19 were provided by collaborators in the United States, Italy and Spain. The material from the prospective study consisted of cDNA or gDNA derived from T cells, B-cell-depleted T cells, or PBMCs. Where HLA class I and class II types were available, the types were taken from metadata supplied by the sample provider, not from assay-based typing. The sample metadata nearly always contained a de-identified subject ID, COVID-19 status, age in years and sex. Samples came from the ongoing ImmuneRACE study (first 160 participants) plus 1,254 subjects from 6 global collaborators. The repertoires were released in a freely available public database intended as a resource for research on the immune response to SARS-CoV-2. Subjects who had been exposed to COVID-19, were actively infected with it, or had recovered from it provided the deeply sampled blood TCRbeta repertoires that made up the dataset.

The full study reports these points: Clinical and demographic metadata were provided uncurated, with the amount varying by source and participant.

TCRbeta CDR3 regions were amplified from genomic DNA by means of the immunoSEQ Assay, a bias-controlled multiplex PCR. As for how the authors treated the data: Nucleated cell counts per sample were estimated from amplification of reference gene primers within the assay. Sequence reads were collapsed and filtered to measure the absolute abundance of every unique TCRbeta CDR3 rearrangement. For each sample, productive Simpson clonality was calculated by taking the square root of Simpson's diversity index across productive rearrangements. Sourced from immuneACCESS, this table was stored by TCRdb with only in-frame sequences that have V and J called. A share of the clones is absent; for the studies checked, an unresolved V gene accounts for under half, and the remainder has no known explanation. V and J calls and clone size follow that table, whereas D and trimming were derived from the DNA. Recorded for this sample are 150,000 to 170,000 clones; roughly 80% of them occurred a single time. The ten most abundant clones make up 1.5% to 2% of the sample.

The origin of this receptor is a man at least 80 years old with acute or convalescent COVID-19. Sequenced sample: peripheral blood. This receptor chain uses TRBV21-1 and TRBJ1-2; the table's TRBD1 call for D was not verified on the DNA. TRBV21-1 is designated a pseudogene. The CDR3 has the sequence CASSKALTGGGEWIHGYTF. The DNA reads as follows: TGTGCCAGCAGCAAAGCATTGACAGGGGGCGGCGAATGGATCCATGGCTACACCTTC.